Here is one T cell receptor (beta chain) with its context. This specimen comes from a study of cytomegalovirus exposure and HLA in healthy donors. A multiplex PCR was run with 60 Vbeta primers and 13 Jbeta primers. The method was immunoSEQ multiplex PCR; TCRdb's version includes in-frame clones alone and lacks a portion of them. The sample includes about 160,000 clones, more than 65% of them seen just once. V lost 4 bases to trimming and J lost 0 bases; unmatched junction nucleotides: 14. CDR3 length equals 19 residues. CDR1 and CDR2 from the germline V gene are SGHRS and YFSETQ. Input material: PBMCs. The sequence came from a man in his forties or fifties in good health and CMV-seropositive. The chain recombines TRBV5-1 with TRBJ2-1, with 9 positions matching TRBD2. In DNA, the CDR3 is TGCGCCAGCAGCGTGCTTAGCGGGAGAACGTTAAGCTCCTACAATGAGCAGTTCTTC. This gives the protein CASSVLSGRTLSSYNEQFF.